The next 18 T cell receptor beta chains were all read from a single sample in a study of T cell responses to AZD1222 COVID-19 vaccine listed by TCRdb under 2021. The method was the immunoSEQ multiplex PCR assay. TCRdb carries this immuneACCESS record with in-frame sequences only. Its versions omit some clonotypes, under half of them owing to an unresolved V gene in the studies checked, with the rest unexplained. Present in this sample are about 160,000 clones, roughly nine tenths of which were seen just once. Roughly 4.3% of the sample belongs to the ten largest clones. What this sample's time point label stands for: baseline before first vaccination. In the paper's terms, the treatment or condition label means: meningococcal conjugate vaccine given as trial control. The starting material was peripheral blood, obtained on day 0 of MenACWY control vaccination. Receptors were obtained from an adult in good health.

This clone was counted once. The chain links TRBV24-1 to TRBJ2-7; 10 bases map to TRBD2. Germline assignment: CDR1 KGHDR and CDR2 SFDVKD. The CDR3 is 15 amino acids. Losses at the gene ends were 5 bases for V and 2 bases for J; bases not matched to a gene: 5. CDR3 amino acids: CATSVGAGGPYEQYF. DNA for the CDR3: TGTGCCACCAGTGTCGGAGCGGGAGGGCCCTACGAGCAGTACTTC.

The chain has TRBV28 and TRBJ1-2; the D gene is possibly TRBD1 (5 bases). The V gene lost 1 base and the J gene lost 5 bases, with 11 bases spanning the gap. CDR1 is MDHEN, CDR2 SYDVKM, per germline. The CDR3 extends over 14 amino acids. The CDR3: CASSLFNGGYGYTF. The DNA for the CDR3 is TGTGCCAGCAGTTTATTCAACGGGGGGTATGGCTACACCTTC.

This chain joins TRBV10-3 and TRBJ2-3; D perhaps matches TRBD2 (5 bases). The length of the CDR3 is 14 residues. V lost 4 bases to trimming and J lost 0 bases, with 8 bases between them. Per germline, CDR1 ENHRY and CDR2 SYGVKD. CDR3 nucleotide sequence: TGTGCCATCAGTGCGGGGATAAGCACAGATACGCAGTATTTT. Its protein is CAISAGISTDTQYF.

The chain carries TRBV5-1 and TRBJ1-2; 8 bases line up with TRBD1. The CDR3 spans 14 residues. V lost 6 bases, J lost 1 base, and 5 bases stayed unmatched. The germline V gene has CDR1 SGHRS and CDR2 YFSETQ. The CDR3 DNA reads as TGCGCCAGCAAAGGAGGACAGGGTAACTATGGCTACACCTTC. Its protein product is CASKGGQGNYGYTF.

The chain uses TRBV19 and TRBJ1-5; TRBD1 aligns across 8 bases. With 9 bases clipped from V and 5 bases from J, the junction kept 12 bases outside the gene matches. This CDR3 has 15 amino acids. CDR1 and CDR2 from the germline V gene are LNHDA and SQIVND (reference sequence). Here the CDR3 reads CASRNPGGVDQPQHF. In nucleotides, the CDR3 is TGTGCCAGCAGAAATCCAGGGGGCGTCGATCAGCCCCAGCATTTT.

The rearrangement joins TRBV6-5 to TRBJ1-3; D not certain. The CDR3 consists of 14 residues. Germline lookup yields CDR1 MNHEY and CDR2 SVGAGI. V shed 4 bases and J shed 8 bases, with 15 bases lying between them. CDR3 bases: TGTGCCAGCAGTTTTACACCGATGGCGGACACCATATATTTT. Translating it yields CASSFTPMADTIYF.

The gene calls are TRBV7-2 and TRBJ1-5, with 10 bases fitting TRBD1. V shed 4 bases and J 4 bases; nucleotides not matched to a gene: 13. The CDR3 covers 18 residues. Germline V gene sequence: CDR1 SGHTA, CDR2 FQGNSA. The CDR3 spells CASSWDRGEPLRNQPQHF. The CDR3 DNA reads TGTGCCAGCAGCTGGGACAGGGGCGAGCCTCTTAGAAATCAGCCCCAGCATTTT.

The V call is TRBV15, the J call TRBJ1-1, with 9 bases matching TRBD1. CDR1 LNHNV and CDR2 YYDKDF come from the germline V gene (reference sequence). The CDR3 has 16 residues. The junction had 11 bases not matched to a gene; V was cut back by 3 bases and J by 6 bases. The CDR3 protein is CATSRIRQGGRSEAFF. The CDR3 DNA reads TGTGCCACCAGCAGGATCCGACAGGGGGGAAGATCTGAAGCTTTCTTT.

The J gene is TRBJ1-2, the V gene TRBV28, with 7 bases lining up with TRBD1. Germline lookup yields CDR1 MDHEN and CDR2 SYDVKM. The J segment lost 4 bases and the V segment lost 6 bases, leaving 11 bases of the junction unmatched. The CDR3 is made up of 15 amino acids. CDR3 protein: CASRAEWQGGYGYTF. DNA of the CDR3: TGTGCCAGCAGAGCGGAGTGGCAGGGGGGCTATGGCTACACCTTC.

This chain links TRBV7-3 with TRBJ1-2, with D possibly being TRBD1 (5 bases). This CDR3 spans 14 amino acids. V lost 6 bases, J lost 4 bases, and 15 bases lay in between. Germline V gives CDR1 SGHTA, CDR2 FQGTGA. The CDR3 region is CASSPEGSGYGYTF. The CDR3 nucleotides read TGTGCCAGCAGTCCGGAGGGGTCTGGCTATGGCTACACCTTC. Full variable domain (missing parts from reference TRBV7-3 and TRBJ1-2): GAGVSQTPSNKVTEKGKYVELRCDPISGHTALYWYRQSLGQGPEFLIYFQGTGAADDSGLPNDRFFAVRPEGSVSTLKIQRTERGDSAVYLCASSPEGSGYGYTFGSGTRLTVV.

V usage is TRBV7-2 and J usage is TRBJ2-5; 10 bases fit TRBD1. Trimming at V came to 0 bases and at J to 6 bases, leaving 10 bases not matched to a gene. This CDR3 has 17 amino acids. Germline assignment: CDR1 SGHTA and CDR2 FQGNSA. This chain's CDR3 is CASSLAVLGQGLQTQYF. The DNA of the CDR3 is TGTGCCAGCAGCTTAGCGGTTTTGGGACAGGGGTTGCAGACCCAGTACTTC.

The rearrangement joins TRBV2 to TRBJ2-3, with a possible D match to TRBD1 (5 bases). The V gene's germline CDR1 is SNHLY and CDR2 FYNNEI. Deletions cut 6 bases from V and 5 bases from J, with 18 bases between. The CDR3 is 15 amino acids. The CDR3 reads CASRFQGPFGDTQYF. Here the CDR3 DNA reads TGTGCCAGCAGGTTCCAGGGCCCCTTTGGAGATACGCAGTATTTT. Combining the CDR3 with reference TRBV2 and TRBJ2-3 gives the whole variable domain EPEVTQTPSHQVTQMGQEVILRCVPISNHLYFYWYRQILGQKVEFLVSFYNNEISEKSEIFDDQFSVERPDGSNFTLKIRSTKLEDSAMYFCASRFQGPFGDTQYFGPGTRLTVL.

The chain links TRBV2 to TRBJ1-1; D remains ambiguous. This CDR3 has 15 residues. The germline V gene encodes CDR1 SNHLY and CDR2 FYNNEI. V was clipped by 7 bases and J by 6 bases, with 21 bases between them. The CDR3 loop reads CASTRTVMDSAEAFF. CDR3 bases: TGTGCCAGCACCCGGACGGTGATGGACTCGGCTGAAGCTTTCTTT. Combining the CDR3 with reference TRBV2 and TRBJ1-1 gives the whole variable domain EPEVTQTPSHQVTQMGQEVILRCVPISNHLYFYWYRQILGQKVEFLVSFYNNEISEKSEIFDDQFSVERPDGSNFTLKIRSTKLEDSAMYFCASTRTVMDSAEAFFGQGTRLTVV.

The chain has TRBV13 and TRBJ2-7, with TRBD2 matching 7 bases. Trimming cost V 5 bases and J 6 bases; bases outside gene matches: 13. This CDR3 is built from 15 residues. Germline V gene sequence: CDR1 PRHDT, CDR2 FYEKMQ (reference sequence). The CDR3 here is CASSLGGGGVFEQYF. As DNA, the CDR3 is TGTGCCAGCAGCCTGGGAGGCGGGGGAGTTTTCGAGCAGTACTTC.

Written as DNA, the CDR3 is TGTGCCAGCAGCGACGGACTTGTTAATTCACCCCTCCACTTT. Its protein is CASSDGLVNSPLHF. The rearrangement uses TRBV7-3 and TRBJ1-6, with unresolved D. Germline assignment: CDR1 SGHTA and CDR2 FQGTGA. V was cut by 5 bases and J by 6 bases, with 11 bases left in between. The CDR3 loop spans 14 amino acids.

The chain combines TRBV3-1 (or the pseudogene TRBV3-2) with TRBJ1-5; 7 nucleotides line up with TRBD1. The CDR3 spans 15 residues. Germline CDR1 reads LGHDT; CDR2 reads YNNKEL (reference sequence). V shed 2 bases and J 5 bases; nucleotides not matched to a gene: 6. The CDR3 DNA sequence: TGTGCCAGCAGCCAAACGGGACAGTCGGATCAGCCCCAGCATTTT. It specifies CASSQTGQSDQPQHF.

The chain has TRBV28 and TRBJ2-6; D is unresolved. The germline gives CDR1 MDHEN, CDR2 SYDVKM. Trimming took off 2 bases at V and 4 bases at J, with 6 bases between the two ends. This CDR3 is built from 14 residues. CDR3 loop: CASSLVSGANVLTF. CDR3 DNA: TGTGCCAGCAGTTTAGTCTCCGGGGCCAACGTCCTGACTTTC.

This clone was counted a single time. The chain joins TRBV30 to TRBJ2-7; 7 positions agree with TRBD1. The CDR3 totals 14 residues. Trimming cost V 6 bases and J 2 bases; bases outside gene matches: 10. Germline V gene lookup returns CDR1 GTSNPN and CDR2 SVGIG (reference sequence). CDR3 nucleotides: TGTGCCTGTATGACCCGACAGGGAACCTACGAGCAGTACTTC. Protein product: CACMTRQGTYEQYF.